One TCR beta chain is described in this entry. What it binds is unknown. This may come from a read error, since a much larger clone is one base off. The library came from three nested PCR rounds adapted from ARM-PCR protocols. TCRdb ran MiXCR on the multiplex PCR reads and lists one entry per CDR3 protein. The sample lists 50,000 to 70,000 distinct CDR3 sequences, 61% occurring once. This sample's RNA came from whole unsorted tissue. This non-tumor lung sample came from over 3 cm beyond the tumor edge. Between August and November 2014, newly diagnosed, chemotherapy-naive lung cancer patients underwent thoracic surgery in China. This record comes from a study of tumor and adjacent non-tumor tissue in lung cancer. Notes on the study in general: TCR diversity was significantly greater in tumor than normal lung tissue. Top 100 clones took a larger repertoire share in normal lung.

Trimming removed 6 bases at V and 0 bases at J, with 12 bases between. The length of the CDR3 is 15 residues. Sequencing was performed on distant non-tumor lung tissue. V and J are TRBV12-3 or TRBV12-4 and TRBJ2-4; the D gene is possibly TRBD1 (5 bases). The TCR sequence derives from a man aged 65 to 85 with non-small cell lung cancer. CDR3: CASSPQVLAKNIQYF. The CDR3 DNA reads TGTGCCAGCAGCCCACAGGTTCTAGCCAAAAACATTCAGTACTTC.